Shown below are 30 T cell receptor beta chains from a single sample sequenced in a study of cytomegalovirus exposure and HLA in healthy donors. 60 Vbeta and 13 Jbeta primers were used in PCR. Repertoires were generated with immunoSEQ multiplex PCR, while TCRdb's copy carries only in-frame clones and drops some. The sample records 55,000 to 70,000 clones, under 80% being singletons. Sequenced sample: PBMCs. These receptors all come from a woman aged 25 to 39 in good health and CMV-seronegative.

The rearrangement uses TRBV19 and TRBJ1-1; D might be TRBD1 (6 bases). The germline CDR1 and CDR2 sequences are LNHDA and SQIVND (reference sequence). Trimming removed 3 bases at V and 7 bases at J, with 15 bases between. The CDR3 spans 14 residues. The CDR3, as DNA: TGTGCCAGTAGTATCCGGGACAACAAAAGTGAAGCTTTCTTT. Translated, it gives CASSIRDNKSEAFF.

The chain combines TRBV9 with TRBJ1-1; 7 bases line up with TRBD1. This CDR3 is 15 amino acids long. Germline CDR1 reads SGDLS; CDR2 reads YYNGEE. With 0 bases clipped from V and 0 bases from J, the junction kept 2 bases outside the gene matches. Written as DNA, the CDR3 is TGTGCCAGCAGCGTAGACGGACAGGTGAACACTGAAGCTTTCTTT. It codes for CASSVDGQVNTEAFF. Complete variable domain (other parts from reference TRBV9 and TRBJ1-1): DSGVTQTPKHLITATGQRVTLRCSPRSGDLSVYWYQQSLDQGLQFLIQYYNGEERAKGNILERFSAQQFPDLHSELNLSSLELGDSALYFCASSVDGQVNTEAFFGQGTRLTVV.

The chain recombines TRBV5-6 with TRBJ2-2; possibly TRBD2 for D (6 bases). Germline V gene data show CDR1 as SGHDT and CDR2 as YYEEEE. V lost 3 bases, J lost 1 base, and 10 bases lay in between. This CDR3 region has 15 residues. The CDR3 nucleotides are TGTGCCAGCAGCTCATTGCGGGAGAACACCGGGGAGCTGTTTTTT. This sequence encodes CASSSLRENTGELFF.

The rearrangement joins TRBV27 to TRBJ1-1; tentatively, D is TRBD1 (6 bases). The CDR3 length is 14 residues. Trimming cost V 8 bases and J 0 bases, with 13 bases left between them. Germline V lookup: CDR1 MNHEY, CDR2 SMNVEV (reference sequence). For the CDR3, the DNA is TGTGCCAGCCGAAAACAGGGAATGAACACTGAAGCTTTCTTT. Amino acids: CASRKQGMNTEAFF.

This clone occurred a few times. V gene TRBV5-1 combines with J gene TRBJ1-2; no definite D call. V dropped 8 bases and J dropped 6 bases, with 29 bases sitting between them. Germline V lookup: CDR1 SGHRS, CDR2 YFSETQ. This CDR3 spans 17 amino acids. CDR3 region: CARHYRKVASRYNGYTF. DNA for the CDR3: TGCGCCAGGCATTACCGAAAGGTAGCCTCCCGGTACAATGGCTACACCTTC. Using reference TRBV5-1 and TRBJ1-2 for the parts outside the CDR3, the full variable domain is KAGVTQTPRYLIKTRGQQVTLSCSPISGHRSVSWYQQTPGQGLQFLFEYFSETQRNKGNFPGRFSGRQFSNSRSEMNVSTLELGDSALYLCARHYRKVASRYNGYTFGSGTRLTVV.

The gene calls are TRBV5-5 and TRBJ2-2, with D perhaps matching TRBD2 (6 bases). CDR3 length: 15 amino acids. Between the trimmed V and J ends, which lost 3 bases and 4 bases, there was a span of 13 bases. CDR1 is SGHKS, CDR2 YYEKEE, per germline (reference sequence). The CDR3 region has the DNA TGTGCCAGCAGCTCGGAGCGGGCATTCACCGGGGAGCTGTTTTTT. Residues: CASSSERAFTGELFF.

V and J are TRBV28 and TRBJ2-7; D is possibly TRBD2 (6 bases). V was clipped by 2 bases and J by 3 bases, with 11 bases between them. The CDR3 loop spans 14 amino acids. CDR1 is MDHEN, CDR2 SYDVKM, per germline. The CDR3 sequence is CASSLGQGGYEQYF. CDR3 bases: TGTGCCAGCAGTTTAGGTCAGGGAGGCTACGAGCAGTACTTC.

V usage is TRBV28 and J usage is TRBJ1-1; tentative D call: TRBD1 (6 bases). From germline, CDR1 is MDHEN and CDR2 SYDVKM. V was trimmed by 4 bases and J by 7 bases, leaving 13 bases between them. The CDR3 extends over 13 amino acids. The CDR3 bases are TGTGCCAGCAGTTCCGTAAACAGGGATGAAGCTTTCTTT. This sequence encodes CASSSVNRDEAFF.

The rearrangement links TRBV28 to TRBJ2-6, with 8 nucleotides matching TRBD1. The CDR3 runs 15 residues. Germline V gene sequence: CDR1 MDHEN, CDR2 SYDVKM. Trimming cost V 5 bases and J 2 bases; bases outside gene matches: 2. This CDR3 reads CASSVTGAGANVLTF. In DNA form, the CDR3 reads TGTGCCAGCAGTGTGACAGGGGCTGGGGCCAACGTCCTGACTTTC.

This clone appeared a single time. J is TRBJ2-3 and V is TRBV18, with D perhaps matching TRBD1 (5 bases). The germline V gene has CDR1 KGHSH and CDR2 LQKENI. Trimming cost V 5 bases and J 3 bases, with 18 bases left between them. The CDR3 is made up of 16 amino acids. CDR3 bases: TGTGCCAGCTCATCCGAACCCAGGGTGAGGACAGATACGCAGTATTTT. Protein sequence: CASSSEPRVRTDTQYF.

The rearrangement links TRBV5-1 to TRBJ2-1; TRBD2 matches at 15 bases. J lost 5 bases, V lost 4 bases, and 10 bases had no gene match. Germline V gene lookup returns CDR1 SGHRS and CDR2 YFSETQ. This CDR3 has 18 residues. The DNA of the CDR3 is TGCGCCAGCAGCCCCGGACTAGCGGGAGGGCTCACTAACAATGAGCAGTTCTTC. Protein sequence: CASSPGLAGGLTNNEQFF.

The rearrangement uses TRBV6-1 and TRBJ2-5; D may be TRBD2 (5 bases). Germline assignment: CDR1 MNHNS and CDR2 SASEGT. V lost 6 bases, J lost 2 bases, and 13 bases lay in between. The CDR3 runs to 14 residues. For the CDR3, the DNA is TGTGCCAGCAGCACCCTGGACTCGCAAGAGACCCAGTACTTC. Amino acid sequence: CASSTLDSQETQYF.

The chain links TRBV18 to TRBJ2-3, with 7 bases aligning to TRBD1. The V segment lost 1 base and the J segment 6 bases; nucleotides outside the gene matches: 1. Germline V gene lookup returns CDR1 KGHSH and CDR2 LQKENI. The CDR3 loop spans 13 amino acids. The CDR3 bases are TGTGCCAGCTCACCACAGGGGGCGGATACGCAGTATTTT. Translating it yields CASSPQGADTQYF.

The chain joins TRBV14 to TRBJ1-1; D may be TRBD1 (6 bases). The V gene lost 1 base and the J gene lost 2 bases, with 14 bases spanning the gap. CDR3 size: 16 residues. Germline values: CDR1 SGHDN, CDR2 FVKESK. The CDR3 sequence: CASSQAPYRENTEAFF. The CDR3 coding sequence is TGTGCCAGCAGCCAAGCGCCTTACAGGGAAAACACTGAAGCTTTCTTT.

V gene TRBV15 combines with J gene TRBJ2-7; 7 bases match TRBD2. CDR1 is LNHNV, CDR2 YYDKDF, per germline (reference sequence). Trimming took 0 bases from V and 4 from J; bases not matched to a gene: 9. The CDR3 totals 16 residues. The CDR3 reads CATSRDLRTSEYEQYF. As DNA, the CDR3 is TGTGCCACCAGCAGAGATTTACGAACTAGCGAATACGAGCAGTACTTC. Full variable domain (rest looked up from reference TRBV15 and TRBJ2-7): DAMVIQNPRYQVTQFGKPVTLSCSQTLNHNVMYWYQQKSSQAPKLLFHYYDKDFNNEADTPDNFQSRRPNTSFCFLDIRSPGLGDTAMYLCATSRDLRTSEYEQYFGPGTRLTVT.

The rearrangement links TRBV7-3 to TRBJ2-1, with 9 bases identical to TRBD2. This CDR3 comprises 15 residues. Germline CDR1 SGHTA, CDR2 FQGTGA. The ends lost 4 bases at V and 4 bases at J; junction bases unmatched: 5. The CDR3 sequence: CASSWVAGDYNEQFF. The DNA for the CDR3 is TGTGCCAGCAGCTGGGTAGCGGGGGATTACAATGAGCAGTTCTTC.

The chain carries TRBV6-1 and TRBJ2-1; TRBD2 aligns across 9 bases. The CDR3 runs 19 residues. With 1 base clipped from V and 0 bases from J, the junction kept 10 bases outside the gene matches. The germline CDR1 and CDR2 sequences are MNHNS and SASEGT. This chain's CDR3 is CASSEEGTSLVVSYNEQFF. For the CDR3, the DNA is TGTGCCAGCAGTGAAGAGGGGACTAGCCTTGTTGTCTCCTACAATGAGCAGTTCTTC.

The genes are TRBV5-1 and TRBJ2-7; 10 bases match TRBD2. CDR3 length: 15 residues. Germline V CDR1 and CDR2: SGHRS, YFSETQ. J lost 7 bases, V lost 0 bases, and 7 bases had no gene match. The DNA of the CDR3 is TGCGCCAGCAGCTTGGGGACTAGCGGCCCCGAAGAGCAGTACGTC. Protein: CASSLGTSGPEEQYV.

The chain carries TRBV6-6 and TRBJ2-5; TRBD1 agrees at 8 bases. V trimming: 5 bases; J trimming: 2 bases; junction bases outside the gene matches: 4. CDR1 and CDR2 (germline): MNHNY, SVGAGI (reference sequence). The length of the CDR3 is 14 residues. The CDR3 region has the DNA TGTGCCAGCAGTCGGACAGGGCCTCAAGAGACCCAGTACTTC. It translates to CASSRTGPQETQYF.

V and J are TRBV5-1 and TRBJ2-1; 13 bases are a match to TRBD2. This CDR3 spans 16 amino acids. Germline V gene data show CDR1 as SGHRS and CDR2 as YFSETQ. V gave up 0 bases and J gave up 14 bases; unmatched junction bases: 11. Here the CDR3 reads CASSLVGTSGIQREFF. The DNA for the CDR3 is TGCGCCAGCAGCTTGGTCGGGACTAGCGGGATCCAACGGGAGTTCTTC.

The chain has TRBV5-6 and TRBJ2-7, with 7 bases lining up with TRBD2. This CDR3 spans 15 amino acids. In germline, CDR1 is SGHDT, CDR2 YYEEEE. Trimming took 4 bases from V and 0 from J; bases not matched to a gene: 7. The CDR3: CASSPSGFSSYEQYV. CDR3 nucleotide sequence: TGTGCCAGCAGCCCTAGCGGTTTTAGCTCCTACGAGCAGTACGTC.

The chain couples TRBV28 to TRBJ1-2, with 8 bases aligning to TRBD1. Germline loops: CDR1 MDHEN, CDR2 SYDVKM. This CDR3 spans 15 amino acids. V was pared by 6 bases and J by 2 bases, with 8 bases of the junction left unmatched. As DNA, the CDR3 is TGTGCCAGCAGCCCTATGCGACAGGGGAACTATGGCTACACCTTC. This sequence encodes CASSPMRQGNYGYTF.

The V call is TRBV18, the J call TRBJ1-1; D ambiguous. Germline-derived CDR1 and CDR2 are KGHSH and LQKENI. The length of the CDR3 is 12 residues. The V end was cut by 8 bases, the J end by 6 bases, with 13 bases between. In DNA form, the CDR3 reads TGTGCCAGCAACAGCGGTTCCGCTGAAGCTTTCTTT. Protein sequence: CASNSGSAEAFF.

This clone was observed a single time. The V gene is TRBV21-1, the J gene TRBJ2-4; the D segment call TRBD1 is taken from the table without a DNA check. TRBV21-1 is a pseudogene locus. The CDR3 consists of 13 residues. Here the CDR3 reads CASSKEQENIQYF. The CDR3 nucleotides are TGTGCCAGCAGCAAAGAACAGGAAAACATTCAGTACTTC.

V is TRBV28 and J is TRBJ1-5; maybe TRBD1 (5 bases). The CDR3 is made up of 13 amino acids. Germline V gene sequence: CDR1 MDHEN, CDR2 SYDVKM. V shed 8 bases and J shed 7 bases, with 15 bases lying between them. The chain's CDR3 is CASGGAAEQPQHF. In DNA, the CDR3 is TGTGCCAGCGGCGGGGCAGCGGAACAGCCCCAGCATTTT.

This clone was seen only a few times. The chain employs TRBV4-3 and TRBJ2-2, with a possible D match to TRBD1 (5 bases). V was shortened by 0 bases and J by 3 bases, with 11 bases between the two germline ends. Germline V CDR1 and CDR2: LGHNA, YSLEER. This CDR3 contains 16 residues. This chain's CDR3 is CASSQDPGQYTGELFF. The DNA for the CDR3 is TGCGCCAGCAGCCAAGATCCAGGGCAGTACACCGGGGAGCTGTTTTTT.

This clone appeared a few times. The CDR3 sequence is CASLGGTGWQPQHF. DNA for the CDR3: TGTGCCAGCCTAGGGGGGACAGGGTGGCAGCCCCAGCATTTT. The chain has TRBV6-1 and TRBJ1-5; 9 bases are shared with TRBD1. V dropped 8 bases and J dropped 7; count of bases not matched to a gene: 9. The V gene's germline CDR1 is MNHNS and CDR2 SASEGT. The CDR3 extends over 14 amino acids.

V gene TRBV6-6 combines with J gene TRBJ2-7, with D possibly being TRBD1 (7 bases). Germline-derived CDR1 and CDR2 are MNHNY and SVGAGI (reference sequence). V dropped 0 bases and J dropped 4 bases, with 10 bases sitting between them. The CDR3 is made up of 14 amino acids. The CDR3 loop is CASSYSTGRYEQYV. The CDR3 nucleotides read TGTGCCAGCAGTTACTCGACAGGGAGGTACGAGCAGTACGTC.

The J gene is TRBJ2-2, the V gene TRBV29-1, with TRBD2 matching over 7 bases. With V trimmed by 8 bases and J by 1 base, 10 bases remained unmatched. CDR3 length: 15 residues. Germline CDR1 reads SQVTM; CDR2 reads ANQGSEA. The CDR3 DNA sequence: TGCAGCACCACCGGGACTACCCAGAACACCGGGGAGCTGTTTTTT. Amino acids: CSTTGTTQNTGELFF.

This chain uses TRBV19 with TRBJ2-5; possible D gene TRBD2, 5 bases. Germline lookup yields CDR1 LNHDA and CDR2 SQIVND (reference sequence). The CDR3 consists of 17 residues. Deletions cut 1 base from V and 7 bases from J, with 22 bases between. Here the CDR3 reads CASSIVDVLSEEVTQYF. The CDR3 bases are TGTGCCAGTAGTATAGTCGACGTTCTCTCGGAGGAGGTGACCCAGTACTTC.